These T cell receptor beta chains were read from a single sample in a study of blood T cells in healthy people across ages. TCRdb processed the 5' RACE reads anew with MiXCR; each CDR3 protein has one entry. Of 1,500,000 or so distinct CDR3 sequences listed, about 45% are singletons. Material: blood. These receptors all stem from a young woman in good health. The CDR3 runs from the conserved cysteine through the conserved F or W. A D gene is named only where the DNA matches it firmly. The listing skips clone size in some rows; elsewhere it reads once, few, many or a size class.

TRBJ2-4 - TRBD1 TRBV28 15 TGTGCCAGCAGTCTACAGGGGGCCTCCAAAAACATTCAGTACTTC CASSLQGASKNIQYF
TRBJ2-3 - TRBD1 TRBV5-6 15 TGTGCCAGCAGCTTGGTGGTGACAGGGGCAGATACGCAGTATTTT CASSLVVTGADTQYF
TRBJ2-7 - - TRBV9 13 TGTGCCAGTAGCGGAGGGGTCGGCTACGAGCAGTACTTC CASSGGVGYEQYF
TRBJ1-4 - TRBD1 TRBV9 15 TGTGCCAGCAGCGAAACGGGACAGCGTAATGAAAAACTGTTTTTT CASSETGQRNEKLFF
TRBJ1-4 - - TRBV30 15 TGTGCCTGGAGTGTACACGCAGGGGCTAATGAAAAACTGTTTTTT CAWSVHAGANEKLFF
TRBJ1-4 - - TRBV2 14 TGTGCCAGCAGAACAGGGACAACTAATGAAAAACTGTTTTTT CASRTGTTNEKLFF
TRBJ1-5 - - TRBV4-1 16 TGCGCCAGCAGCCGGAATACTGACTCGAGCAATCAGCCCCAGCATTTT CASSRNTDSSNQPQHF
TRBJ2-2 few - TRBV5-1 15 TGCGCCAGCAGCTCGCAAAGTGGGTTCTTTGGGGAGCTGTTTTTT CASSSQSGFFGELFF
TRBJ2-3 - - TRBV27 14 TGTGCCAGCAGTTCAACTTGGAGTACAGATACGCAGTATTTT CASSSTWSTDTQYF
TRBJ2-3 - TRBD1 TRBV29-1 16 TGCAGCGTTGTAAAGAACAGGGGCGGCGAGACAGATACGCAGTATTTT CSVVKNRGGETDTQYF
TRBJ2-1 few - TRBV20-1 11 TGCAGTGCTGTTGTTCACAATGAGCAGTTCTTC CSAVVHNEQFF
TRBJ2-3 - TRBD2 TRBV20-1 16 TGCAGTCCAAGGAAGAGCGGGGGGCGCGGCACAGATGCGCAGTATTTT CSPRKSGGRGTDAQYF
TRBJ1-1 - - TRBV6-2/TRBV6-3 14 TGTGCCAGCAGCAGCGTGGGGCGGAACACTGAAGCTTTCTTT CASSSVGRNTEAFF
TRBJ2-2 few - TRBV7-2 15 TGTGCCAGCAGCTCAGGGAACACGAACACCGGGGAGCTGTTTTTT CASSSGNTNTGELFF
TRBJ2-7 - TRBD2 TRBV20-1 14 TGCAGTGCCAAGGGACTAGCGCTGAACTACGAGCAGTACTTC CSAKGLALNYEQYF
TRBJ2-1 few - TRBV2 13 TGTGCCAGCAGTGAAGCGGGGGTCAATGAGCAGTTCTTC CASSEAGVNEQFF
TRBJ1-5 few - TRBV12-3/TRBV12-4 16 TGTGCCAGCAGTTTATCGGTTGCAGGGGACGGCGGACCCCAGCATTTT CASSLSVAGDGGPQHF
TRBJ2-5 - - TRBV12-3/TRBV12-4 14 TGTGCCAGCAGTGTAGGCCCTCAGGGGGAGACCCAGTACTTC CASSVGPQGETQYF
TRBJ2-7 - - TRBV20-1 13 TGCAGTGCTAGAGATAGACAGAGGGACGAGCAGTACTTC CSARDRQRDEQYF
TRBJ1-1 - - TRBV7-9 15 TGTGCCAGCAGCTTGAGTGGGTACGGGGGCACTGAAGCTTTCTTT CASSLSGYGGTEAFF
TRBJ2-3 - - TRBV24-1 16 TGTGCCACCAGTGGCAGGGACGTCGAGCACACAGATACGCAGTATTTT CATSGRDVEHTDTQYF
TRBJ2-5 - - TRBV28 12 TGTGCCGTACAGGGCTCCAAAGAGACCCAGTACTTC CAVQGSKETQYF
TRBJ1-4 many TRBD1 TRBV20-1 13 TGCAGTGCACTGGACAGGGGGCCTGAAAAACTGTTTTTT CSALDRGPEKLFF
TRBJ2-7 - TRBD2 TRBV20-1 15 TGCAGTGCTCCCGCTAGCGGGAGGACGCAATACGAGCAGTACTTC CSAPASGRTQYEQYF
TRBJ2-5 few TRBD2 TRBV27 16 TGTGCCAGCAGTTTGTCGGATGGGCGGGAGGGCGAGACCCAGTACTTC CASSLSDGREGETQYF
TRBJ2-3 - - TRBV12-3/TRBV12-4 14 TGTGCCAGCAGTGTTAGGGAGTCTACCGATACGCAGTATTTT CASSVRESTDTQYF
TRBJ2-7 - - TRBV10-3 16 TGTGCCATCAGTCAGGCGGGACGAGGGAGAGATCTCGAGCAGTACTTC CAISQAGRGRDLEQYF
TRBJ2-1 few - TRBV10-3 12 TGTGCCACCTCGGACAGAGGCGATGAGCAGTTCTTC CATSDRGDEQFF
TRBJ1-2 - TRBD1 TRBV20-1 13 TGCAGTGCGAGGGACAGGGGGACCTATGGCTACACCTTC CSARDRGTYGYTF
TRBJ1-2 - - TRBV4-1 15 TGCGCCAGCAGCCACCGACAGGTAGTCCACTATGGCTACACCTTC CASSHRQVVHYGYTF
TRBJ2-7 few - TRBV12-3/TRBV12-4 15 TGTGCCAGCAGTTTAGGGGTTCGGGGAACCTACGTGCAGTACTTC CASSLGVRGTYVQYF
TRBJ1-1 few - TRBV29-1 12 TGCAGCGTAGGACACCGGAACACTGAAGCTTTCTTT CSVGHRNTEAFF